In its sample, the clone carrying this TCR beta chain was seen many times. Its antigen is unidentified. These data originate in a study of regulatory T cells in long-lasting Graves disease. Study-wide results and caveats: It was in persistent disease that TRBV28, TRBJ1-2 and TRBJ2-5 were favored.

There are 16 residues in the CDR3. Germline CDR1 is MNHEY and CDR2 is SMNVEV (reference sequence). V lost 5 bases and J 2 bases, leaving 19 bases between the germline ends. Assembly of TCR beta libraries relied on iRepertoire HTBI primers together with Arm-PCR of CDR3 regions. TCRdb reprocessed the multiplex PCR reads via MiXCR and lists one record per CDR3 protein. This table has roughly 420,000 distinct CDR3 sequences, 15% to 17% appearing once. This sample's time point: newly diagnosed GD, antithyroid drugs for less than 3 months. Making the TCR library involved RNA that had been extracted from PBMCs.

The specimen was peripheral blood mononuclear cells (PBMCs), collected at new diagnosis, from a patient treated with antithyroid drugs. The TCR comes from a female donor with Graves disease. The genes are TRBV27 and TRBJ2-7; D not resolved. CDR3 coding DNA: TGTGCCAGCAGTCTAAAGGTAGTTGGTTATACCTACGAGCAGTACTTC. Protein product: CASSLKVVGYTYEQYF.